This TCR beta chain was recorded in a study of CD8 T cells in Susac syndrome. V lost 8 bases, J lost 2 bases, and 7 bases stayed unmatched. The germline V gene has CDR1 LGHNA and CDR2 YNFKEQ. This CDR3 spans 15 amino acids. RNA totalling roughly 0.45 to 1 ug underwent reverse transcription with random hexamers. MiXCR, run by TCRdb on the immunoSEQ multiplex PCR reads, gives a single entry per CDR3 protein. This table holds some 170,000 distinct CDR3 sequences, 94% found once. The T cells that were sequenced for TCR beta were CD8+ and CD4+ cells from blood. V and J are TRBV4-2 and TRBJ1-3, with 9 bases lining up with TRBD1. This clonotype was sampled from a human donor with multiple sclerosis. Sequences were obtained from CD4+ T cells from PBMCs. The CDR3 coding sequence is TGTGCCAGCCACAAAGGGGACAGGGCTGGAAACACCATATATTTT. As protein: CASHKGDRAGNTIYF.